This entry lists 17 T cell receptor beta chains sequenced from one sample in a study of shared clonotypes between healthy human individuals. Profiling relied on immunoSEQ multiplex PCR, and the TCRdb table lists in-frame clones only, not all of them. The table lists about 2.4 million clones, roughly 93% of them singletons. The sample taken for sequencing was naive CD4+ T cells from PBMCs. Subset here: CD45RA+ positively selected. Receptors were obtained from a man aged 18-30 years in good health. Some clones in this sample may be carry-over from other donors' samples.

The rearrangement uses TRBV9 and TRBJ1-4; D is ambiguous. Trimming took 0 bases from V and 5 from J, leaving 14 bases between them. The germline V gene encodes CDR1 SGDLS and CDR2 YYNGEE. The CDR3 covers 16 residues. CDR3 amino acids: CASSVASDGRNEKLFF. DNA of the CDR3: TGTGCCAGCAGCGTAGCCTCAGACGGGAGGAATGAAAAACTGTTTTTT.

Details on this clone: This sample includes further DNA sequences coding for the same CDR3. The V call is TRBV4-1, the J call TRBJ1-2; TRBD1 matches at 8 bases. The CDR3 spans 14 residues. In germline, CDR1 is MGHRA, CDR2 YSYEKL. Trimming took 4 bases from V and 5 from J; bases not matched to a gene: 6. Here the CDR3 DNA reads TGCGCCAGCAGCCCCCCCGGACAGGGTTATGGCTACACCTTC. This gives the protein CASSPPGQGYGYTF.

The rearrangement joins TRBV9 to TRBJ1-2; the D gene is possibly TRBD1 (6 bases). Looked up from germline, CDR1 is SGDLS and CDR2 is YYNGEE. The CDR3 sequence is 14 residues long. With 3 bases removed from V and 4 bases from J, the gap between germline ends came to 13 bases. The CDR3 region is CASSATGSLYGYTF. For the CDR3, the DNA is TGTGCCAGCAGCGCAACAGGGTCCCTCTATGGCTACACCTTC.

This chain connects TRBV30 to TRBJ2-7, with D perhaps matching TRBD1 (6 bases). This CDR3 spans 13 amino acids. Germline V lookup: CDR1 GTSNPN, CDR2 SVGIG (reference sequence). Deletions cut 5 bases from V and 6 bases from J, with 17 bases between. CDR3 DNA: TGTGCCTGGGGCCGGGACAAGGTCGGCGAGCAGTACTTC. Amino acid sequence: CAWGRDKVGEQYF.

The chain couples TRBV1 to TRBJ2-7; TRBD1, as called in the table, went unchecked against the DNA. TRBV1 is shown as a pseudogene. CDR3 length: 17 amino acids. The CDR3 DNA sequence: TGCACCAGCAGCCCCCGCCTAGCGGACAGGGGGTCCTACGAGCAGTACTTC. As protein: CTSSPRLADRGSYEQYF.

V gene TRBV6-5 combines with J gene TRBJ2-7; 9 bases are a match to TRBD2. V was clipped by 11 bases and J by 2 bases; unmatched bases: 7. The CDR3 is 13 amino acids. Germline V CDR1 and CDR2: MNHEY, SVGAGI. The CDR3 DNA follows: TGTGCCTCCCGGACTAGCGTGGCCTACGAGCAGTACTTC. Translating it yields CASRTSVAYEQYF.

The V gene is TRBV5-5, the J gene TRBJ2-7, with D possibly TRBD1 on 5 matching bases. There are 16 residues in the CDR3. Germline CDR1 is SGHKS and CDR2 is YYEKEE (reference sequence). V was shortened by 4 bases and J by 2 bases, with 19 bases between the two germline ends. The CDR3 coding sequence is TGTGCCAGCAGCCTCAAACCGGACATCGGAACCTACGAGCAGTACTTC. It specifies CASSLKPDIGTYEQYF.

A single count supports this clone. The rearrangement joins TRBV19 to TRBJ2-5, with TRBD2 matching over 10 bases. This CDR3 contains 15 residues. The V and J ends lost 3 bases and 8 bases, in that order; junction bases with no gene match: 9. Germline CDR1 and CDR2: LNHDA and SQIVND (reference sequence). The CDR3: CASSIQLAGPGTQYF. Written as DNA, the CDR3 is TGTGCCAGTAGTATCCAACTAGCGGGACCCGGCACCCAGTACTTC.

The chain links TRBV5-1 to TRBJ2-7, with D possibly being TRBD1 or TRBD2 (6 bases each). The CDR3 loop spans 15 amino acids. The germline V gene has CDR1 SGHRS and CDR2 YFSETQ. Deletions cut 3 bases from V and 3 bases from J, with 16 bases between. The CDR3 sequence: CASSWAPGAGYEQYF. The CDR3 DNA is TGCGCCAGCAGCTGGGCCCCGGGGGCAGGCTACGAGCAGTACTTC.

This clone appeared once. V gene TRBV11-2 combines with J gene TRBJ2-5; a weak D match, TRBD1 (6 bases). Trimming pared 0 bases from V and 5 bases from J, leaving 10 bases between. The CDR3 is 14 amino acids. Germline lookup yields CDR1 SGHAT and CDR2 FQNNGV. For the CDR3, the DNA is TGTGCCAGCAGCTTAGATTCAAGGGGGGAGACCCAGTACTTC. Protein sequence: CASSLDSRGETQYF.

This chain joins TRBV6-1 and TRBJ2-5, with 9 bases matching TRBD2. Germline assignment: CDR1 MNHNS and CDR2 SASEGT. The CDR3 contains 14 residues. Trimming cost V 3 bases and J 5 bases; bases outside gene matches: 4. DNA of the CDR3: TGTGCCAGCAGTGATTTAGCGGGAGAGGAGACCCAGTACTTC. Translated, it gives CASSDLAGEETQYF.

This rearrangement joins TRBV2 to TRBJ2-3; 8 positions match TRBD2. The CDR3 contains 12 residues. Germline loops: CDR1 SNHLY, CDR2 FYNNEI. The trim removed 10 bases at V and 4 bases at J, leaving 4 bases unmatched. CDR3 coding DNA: TGTGCCACCAGACTAGCGTCAGATACGCAGTATTTT. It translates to CATRLASDTQYF. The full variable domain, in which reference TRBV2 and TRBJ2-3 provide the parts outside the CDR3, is EPEVTQTPSHQVTQMGQEVILRCVPISNHLYFYWYRQILGQKVEFLVSFYNNEISEKSEIFDDQFSVERPDGSNFTLKIRSTKLEDSAMYFCATRLASDTQYFGPGTRLTVL.

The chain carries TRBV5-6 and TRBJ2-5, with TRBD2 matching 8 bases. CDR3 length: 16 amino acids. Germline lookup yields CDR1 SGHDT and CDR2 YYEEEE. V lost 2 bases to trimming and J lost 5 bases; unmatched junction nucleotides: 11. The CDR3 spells CASSFAGGGRRETQYF. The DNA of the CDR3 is TGTGCCAGCAGCTTCGCGGGAGGCGGGAGGCGGGAGACCCAGTACTTC. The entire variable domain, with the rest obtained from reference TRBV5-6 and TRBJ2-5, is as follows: DAGVTQSPTHLIKTRGQQVTLRCSPKSGHDTVSWYQQALGQGPQFIFQYYEEEERQRGNFPDRFSGHQFPNYSSELNVNALLLGDSALYLCASSFAGGGRRETQYFGPGTRLLVL.

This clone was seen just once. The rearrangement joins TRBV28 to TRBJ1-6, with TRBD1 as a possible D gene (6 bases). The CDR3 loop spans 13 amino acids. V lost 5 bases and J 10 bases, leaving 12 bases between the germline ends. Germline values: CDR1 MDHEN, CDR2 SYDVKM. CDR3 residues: CASSTGKGSPLHF. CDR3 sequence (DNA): TGTGCCAGCAGTACAGGGAAGGGCTCACCCCTCCACTTT.

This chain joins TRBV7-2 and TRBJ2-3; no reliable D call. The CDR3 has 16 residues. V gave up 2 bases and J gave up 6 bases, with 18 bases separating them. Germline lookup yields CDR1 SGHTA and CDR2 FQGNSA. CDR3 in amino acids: CASSLTGFPKVDTQYF. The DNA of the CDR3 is TGTGCCAGCAGCTTAACCGGGTTCCCAAAAGTCGATACGCAGTATTTT.

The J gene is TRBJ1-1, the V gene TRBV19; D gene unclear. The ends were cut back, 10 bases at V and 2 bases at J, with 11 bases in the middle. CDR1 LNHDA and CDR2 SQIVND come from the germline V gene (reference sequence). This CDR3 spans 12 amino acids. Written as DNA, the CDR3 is TGTGCCACCACCGGGATAAACACTGAAGCTTTCTTT. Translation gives CATTGINTEAFF.

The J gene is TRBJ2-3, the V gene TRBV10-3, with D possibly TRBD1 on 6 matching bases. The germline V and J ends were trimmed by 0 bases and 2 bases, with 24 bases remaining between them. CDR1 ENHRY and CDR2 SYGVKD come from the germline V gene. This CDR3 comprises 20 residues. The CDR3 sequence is CAISESRGRLAPRLTDTQYF. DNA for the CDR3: TGTGCCATCAGTGAGTCCAGGGGTCGGCTAGCCCCAAGACTCACAGATACGCAGTATTTT.